Each of the 17 T cell receptor beta chains below was sequenced from the same sample in a study of CD8 T cells in Susac syndrome. With random hexamers, about 0.45 to 1 ug RNA was reverse transcribed. Each CDR3 protein gets one entry after TCRdb re-called the immunoSEQ multiplex PCR reads with MiXCR. The sample lists 250,000 to 350,000 distinct CDR3 sequences, about 92% occurring once. Sequencing input: CD4+ T cells from PBMCs. The origin of the receptors is a human donor with multiple sclerosis.

The V and J genes are TRBV9 and TRBJ2-1; a weak D match, TRBD1 (6 bases). The germline V gene encodes CDR1 SGDLS and CDR2 YYNGEE. Trimming pared 1 base from V and 1 base from J, leaving 9 bases between. The CDR3 is made up of 15 amino acids. CDR3 sequence (DNA): TGTGCCAGCAGCGTAATTACAGGGTCCTACAATGAGCAGTTCTTC. Amino acid sequence: CASSVITGSYNEQFF.

The chain couples TRBV5-8 to TRBJ1-4, with TRBD1 matching 8 bases. Germline values: CDR1 SGHTS, CDR2 YDEGEE. The CDR3 runs 17 residues. V trimming: 6 bases; J trimming: 4 bases; junction bases outside the gene matches: 14. The CDR3 region has the DNA TGTGCCAGCACCTACGGACAGGGCACCAAAGTTAATGAAAAACTGTTTTTT. As protein: CASTYGQGTKVNEKLFF.

The chain employs TRBV12-3 or TRBV12-4 and TRBJ1-4; D is unresolved. V was cut by 4 bases and J by 7 bases, with 16 bases left in between. The CDR3 totals 15 residues. As DNA, the CDR3 is TGTGCCAGCAGTTCGAGCGGAGATCGTGGTGAAAAACTGTTTTTT. Protein product: CASSSSGDRGEKLFF.

The chain joins TRBV7-9 to TRBJ2-2; D is unresolved. From germline, CDR1 is SEHNR and CDR2 FQNEAQ (reference sequence). CDR3 length: 13 residues. Between the trimmed V and J ends, which lost 0 bases and 6 bases, there was a span of 5 bases. For the CDR3, the DNA is TGTGCCAGCAGCTTAGCCGCCCCCGGGGAGCTGTTTTTT. Translation gives CASSLAAPGELFF.

The gene calls are TRBV20-1 and TRBJ1-1, with D maybe TRBD1 (6 bases). Germline CDR1 is DFQATT and CDR2 is SNEGSKA (reference sequence). The CDR3 runs 12 residues. The ends were cut back, 4 bases at V and 3 bases at J, with 9 bases in the middle. CDR3 protein: CSATQGYTEAFF. Written as DNA, the CDR3 is TGCAGTGCTACACAGGGATACACTGAAGCTTTCTTT.

The V call is TRBV7-2, the J call TRBJ2-5, with D possibly called TRBD1 or TRBD2 (5 bases each). The CDR3 is 14 residues long. Deletions cut 8 bases from V and 5 bases from J, with 18 bases between. Looked up from germline, CDR1 is SGHTA and CDR2 is FQGNSA. CDR3 protein: CASGLRIEGETQYF. CDR3 nucleotide sequence: TGTGCCAGCGGACTCCGCATAGAGGGGGAGACCCAGTACTTC.

The chain employs TRBV7-2 and TRBJ2-1; TRBD1 agrees at 8 bases. Germline V gives CDR1 SGHTA, CDR2 FQGNSA. J gave up 6 bases and V 7 bases, and 5 bases lay outside the gene matches. The CDR3 is 13 amino acids. The CDR3 DNA sequence: TGTGCCAGCACCAATACAGGGGGCAATGAGCAGTTCTTC. Protein: CASTNTGGNEQFF. Filled out from reference TRBV7-2 and TRBJ2-1, the complete variable domain reads GAGVSQSPSNKVTEKGKDVELRCDPISGHTALYWYRQSLGQGLEFLIYFQGNSAPDKSGLPSDRFSAERTGGSVSTLTIQRTQQEDSAVYLCASTNTGGNEQFFGPGTRLTVL.

The CDR3 DNA follows: TGTGCCAGCAGTGAAAATCAGGGGGGAAACATTCAGTACTTC. Translation: CASSENQGGNIQYF. The chain recombines TRBV6-1 with TRBJ2-4, with D perhaps matching TRBD1 (7 bases). CDR3 size: 14 residues. CDR1 and CDR2 (germline): MNHNS, SASEGT. Trimming stripped 2 bases from V and 6 bases from J, with 11 bases between.

This rearrangement joins TRBV11-3 to TRBJ2-3, with unresolved D. The CDR3 has 13 residues. The V and J ends lost 1 base and 5 bases respectively, with 7 bases between them. Germline V gene lookup returns CDR1 SGHNT and CDR2 YENEEA. The DNA of the CDR3 is TGTGCCAGCAGCTTAGGGCCACTAGATACGCAGTATTTT. Amino acids: CASSLGPLDTQYF.

This rearrangement joins TRBV6-6 to TRBJ2-5; 7 bases fit TRBD1. V lost 2 bases, J lost 5 bases, and 11 bases stayed unmatched. This CDR3 comprises 16 residues. CDR1 is MNHNY and CDR2 is SVGAGI in the germline V gene (reference sequence). The CDR3 is CASSYNRQGPTETQYF. The CDR3 bases are TGTGCCAGCAGTTACAACAGACAGGGTCCCACCGAGACCCAGTACTTC.

The V call is TRBV5-1, the J call TRBJ2-7; 7 bases are shared with TRBD2. Germline CDR1 SGHRS, CDR2 YFSETQ. The length of the CDR3 is 16 residues. The J segment lost 9 bases and the V segment lost 3 bases, leaving 18 bases of the junction unmatched. CDR3 sequence (DNA): TGCGCCAGCAGCTCGAATCCTGGCGGGGACTATAGGCGGCAGTACTTC. Protein: CASSSNPGGDYRRQYF.

V and J are TRBV7-2 and TRBJ2-7, with a tentative D call TRBD2 (5 bases). The CDR3 has 15 residues. Germline V gives CDR1 SGHTA, CDR2 FQGNSA. The V end was cut by 1 base, the J end by 0 bases, with 10 bases between. This CDR3 is CASSLGSLASYEQYF. CDR3 nucleotides: TGTGCCAGCAGCTTAGGCAGCCTAGCCTCCTACGAGCAGTACTTC.

The chain joins TRBV5-6 to TRBJ1-2; D might be TRBD1 (5 bases). The CDR3 is 14 residues long. The germline V and J ends were trimmed by 0 bases and 6 bases, with 12 bases remaining between them. Per the germline V gene, CDR1 is SGHDT and CDR2 is YYEEEE. CDR3 amino acids: CASSLEWGTDGYTF. As DNA, the CDR3 is TGTGCCAGCAGCTTGGAGTGGGGGACGGATGGCTACACCTTC. The full variable domain, rest sourced from reference TRBV5-6 and TRBJ1-2, is DAGVTQSPTHLIKTRGQQVTLRCSPKSGHDTVSWYQQALGQGPQFIFQYYEEEERQRGNFPDRFSGHQFPNYSSELNVNALLLGDSALYLCASSLEWGTDGYTFGSGTRLTVV.

The chain combines TRBV27 with TRBJ2-3; no firm D call. Deletions cut 9 bases from V and 0 bases from J, with 10 bases between. CDR1 and CDR2 (germline): MNHEY, SMNVEV (reference sequence). The length of the CDR3 is 13 residues. The CDR3 DNA sequence: TGTGCCAGTCGGCAGACTAGCACAGATACGCAGTATTTT. Its translation is CASRQTSTDTQYF.

This clonotype was picked up a small number of times. Germline is not matched at one junction end, which may reflect a read error. The chain combines TRBV4-1 with TRBJ1-4; the D is unclear. The CDR3 sequence is 17 residues long. Germline CDR1 reads MGHRA; CDR2 reads YSYEKL. The CDR3, as DNA: TGCGCTAGCAGCCAAGTAAAGGGCAGTGCAACTAATGAAAAACTGTTTTTT. Amino acids: CASSQVKGSATNEKLFF.

The chain has TRBV5-1 and TRBJ2-7, with TRBD1 matching 8 bases. V trimming: 2 bases; J trimming: 0 bases; junction bases outside the gene matches: 13. CDR1 is SGHRS and CDR2 is YFSETQ in the germline V gene. The CDR3 length is 18 residues. The CDR3 sequence: CASSFGTGNQHDSYEQYF. CDR3 coding DNA: TGCGCCAGCAGCTTCGGGACAGGAAACCAACATGACTCCTACGAGCAGTACTTC.

The gene calls are TRBV13 and TRBJ2-7; D is uncertain. The V gene lost 5 bases and the J gene lost 4 bases, with 9 bases spanning the gap. Germline loops: CDR1 PRHDT, CDR2 FYEKMQ (reference sequence). The CDR3 has 12 residues. The CDR3 loop is CASSLRYYEQYF. CDR3 coding DNA: TGTGCCAGCAGCCTAAGATATTACGAGCAGTACTTC.